This is a list of T cell receptor beta chains from one sample in a study of shared clonotypes between healthy human individuals. The protocol was immunoSEQ multiplex PCR, while the TCRdb copy is restricted to in-frame clones and leaves out a portion. The table lists around 2,100,000 clones, 85% to 95% of them singletons. Sequenced: naive CD8+ T cells sorted from blood. Source of these receptors: a man aged 18-30 years in good health. Both conserved end residues are part of each CDR3. A D gene is named only where the DNA matches it firmly. Not all rows give a size; the values are once, few, many and, for expanded clones, a class.

d_call: TRBD1; clone_size: .; j_call: TRBJ2-7; v_call: TRBV28; cdr3_nt: TGTGCCAGCAGCTACCCGGGACAGGGCCCCTACGAGCAGTACTTC; cdr3_aa: CASSYPGQGPYEQYF
d_call: .; clone_size: .; j_call: TRBJ2-3; v_call: TRBV27; cdr3_nt: TGTGCCAGCAGTTCCTCTAGCAAACCAGATACGCAGTATTTT; cdr3_aa: CASSSSSKPDTQYF
d_call: .; clone_size: .; j_call: TRBJ2-1; v_call: TRBV7-9; cdr3_nt: TGTGCCAGCAGCCCCTCAGAGGGAGGCTCCTACAATGAGCAGTTCTTC; cdr3_aa: CASSPSEGGSYNEQFF
d_call: .; clone_size: .; j_call: TRBJ2-2; v_call: TRBV6-1; cdr3_nt: TGTGCCAGCAGTGAAATGTGGCCCCTAGTGGACACCGGGGAGCTGTTTTTT; cdr3_aa: CASSEMWPLVDTGELFF
d_call: .; clone_size: .; j_call: TRBJ2-7; v_call: TRBV6-1; cdr3_nt: TGTGCCAGCAGTGCTCCCTCCGTGGCTTATGACTACGAGCAGTACTTC; cdr3_aa: CASSAPSVAYDYEQYF
d_call: .; clone_size: .; j_call: TRBJ2-7; v_call: TRBV4-1; cdr3_nt: TGCGCCAGCAGCCAAGATATGGGGACCCTCGCTCCCCGGGAGCAGTACTTC; cdr3_aa: CASSQDMGTLAPREQYF
d_call: .; clone_size: .; j_call: TRBJ1-6; v_call: TRBV28; cdr3_nt: TGTGCCAGCAGTCCTCGGGGAGGGGTCGGTTCACCCCTCCACTTT; cdr3_aa: CASSPRGGVGSPLHF
d_call: .; clone_size: .; j_call: TRBJ1-6; v_call: TRBV19; cdr3_nt: TGTGCCAGTAGTATGGGGGAATGGAGCTCCTATAATTCACCCCTCCACTTT; cdr3_aa: CASSMGEWSSYNSPLHF
d_call: TRBD2; clone_size: .; j_call: TRBJ2-5; v_call: TRBV7-9; cdr3_nt: TGTGCCAGCAGTCTCGGACTAGCGGGAGGCGGGGAGACCCAGTACTTC; cdr3_aa: CASSLGLAGGGETQYF
d_call: .; clone_size: .; j_call: TRBJ2-1; v_call: TRBV4-1; cdr3_nt: TGCGCCAGCAGCCAAGAGTCGAGATTCGAGCAGTTCTTC; cdr3_aa: CASSQESRFEQFF
d_call: .; clone_size: .; j_call: TRBJ2-7; v_call: TRBV7-2; cdr3_nt: TGTGCCAGCAGCTTAGGGGTGCTCTACGAGCAGTACTTC; cdr3_aa: CASSLGVLYEQYF
d_call: TRBD2; clone_size: .; j_call: TRBJ2-1; v_call: TRBV6-5; cdr3_nt: TGTGCCAGCAGCCCCCCTAGCGGGAGGAGGGATGAGCAGTTCTTC; cdr3_aa: CASSPPSGRRDEQFF
d_call: .; clone_size: few; j_call: TRBJ1-1; v_call: TRBV7-9; cdr3_nt: TGTGCCAGCAGCTTAGGAGTGAGGTCTGAAGCTTTCTTT; cdr3_aa: CASSLGVRSEAFF
d_call: TRBD2; clone_size: .; j_call: TRBJ2-1; v_call: TRBV11-2; cdr3_nt: TGTGCCAGCACATCCGCTAGCGGGGGGCCCTACAATGAGCAGTTCTTC; cdr3_aa: CASTSASGGPYNEQFF
d_call: TRBD2; clone_size: .; j_call: TRBJ2-1; v_call: TRBV29-1; cdr3_nt: TGCAGCGTTGAAGGACGCGCGGGAGAATTTCCCCGCCGTGAGCAGTTCTTC; cdr3_aa: CSVEGRAGEFPRREQFF
d_call: TRBD2; clone_size: .; j_call: TRBJ2-2; v_call: TRBV4-3; cdr3_nt: TGCGCCAGCAGCCGCCCAGCGGGAGGGCCTACCGGGGAGCTGTTTTTT; cdr3_aa: CASSRPAGGPTGELFF
d_call: TRBD1; clone_size: .; j_call: TRBJ1-1; v_call: TRBV7-2; cdr3_nt: TGTGCCAGCAGCGTTTACGGGACAGGGACGACTGAAGCTTTCTTT; cdr3_aa: CASSVYGTGTTEAFF
d_call: TRBD1; clone_size: .; j_call: TRBJ1-1; v_call: TRBV4-1; cdr3_nt: TGCGCCAGCAGCCAGCGTATGACAGGGGGATATGACACTGAAGCTTTCTTT; cdr3_aa: CASSQRMTGGYDTEAFF
d_call: .; clone_size: .; j_call: TRBJ1-1; v_call: TRBV7-2; cdr3_nt: TGTGCCAGCAGCTTAAGGGGTATTGTAGTGGAAGCTTTCTTT; cdr3_aa: CASSLRGIVVEAFF
d_call: TRBD2; clone_size: .; j_call: TRBJ2-1; v_call: TRBV4-1; cdr3_nt: TGCGCCAGCAGCCAAGCTACCGGGACTAGCTTCTACAATGAGCAGTTCTTC; cdr3_aa: CASSQATGTSFYNEQFF
d_call: .; clone_size: .; j_call: TRBJ2-7; v_call: TRBV27; cdr3_nt: TGTGCCAGCAGTTTATTATCCTCGAGCGAGCAGTACTTC; cdr3_aa: CASSLLSSSEQYF
d_call: .; clone_size: .; j_call: TRBJ2-7; v_call: TRBV6-5; cdr3_nt: TGTGCCAGCAGTTCGACCGGGCCTCCCAACGAGCAGTACTTC; cdr3_aa: CASSSTGPPNEQYF
d_call: .; clone_size: .; j_call: TRBJ1-6; v_call: TRBV6-5; cdr3_nt: TGTGCCAGCAGTTACGACGACAGCTATAATTCACCCCTCCACTTT; cdr3_aa: CASSYDDSYNSPLHF
d_call: TRBD2; clone_size: .; j_call: TRBJ2-1; v_call: TRBV29-1; cdr3_nt: TGCAGCGCTCGGACTAGCGGGGGGCCTTCCTACAATGAGCAGTTCTTC; cdr3_aa: CSARTSGGPSYNEQFF
d_call: .; clone_size: .; j_call: TRBJ1-2; v_call: TRBV11-2; cdr3_nt: TGTGCCAGCAGCTTAGCCGGGGAGGTATATGGCTACACCTTC; cdr3_aa: CASSLAGEVYGYTF
d_call: TRBD2; clone_size: .; j_call: TRBJ2-7; v_call: TRBV5-4; cdr3_nt: TGTGCCAGCAGCCCGGGTACTAGCGGCCTTTACGAGCAGTACTTC; cdr3_aa: CASSPGTSGLYEQYF
d_call: .; clone_size: .; j_call: TRBJ2-5; v_call: TRBV28; cdr3_nt: TGTGCCAGCAGTTTCGGTCAGGACAGCCAAGAGACCCAGTACTTC; cdr3_aa: CASSFGQDSQETQYF
d_call: .; clone_size: .; j_call: TRBJ2-2; v_call: TRBV9; cdr3_nt: TGTGCCAGCAGCGTAGTCCCTGTCAGGACAGGAGGGACCGGGGAGCTGTTTTTT; cdr3_aa: CASSVVPVRTGGTGELFF
d_call: .; clone_size: .; j_call: TRBJ2-1; v_call: TRBV6-5; cdr3_nt: TGTGCCAGCAGTTACACCTTATTGGATGAGCAGTTCTTC; cdr3_aa: CASSYTLLDEQFF